Listed here are 11 T cell receptor beta chains from one sample, sequenced in a study of identifying expanded T cells in peripheral blood. TCRdb's table, derived via immunoSEQ multiplex PCR, lists solely in-frame clones and lacks some. The data contain some 99,000 clones, roughly 90% of them seen just once; the ten biggest clones take up 8% to 9%. Sequencing input: blood. These receptors all come from a person between 18 and 69 years old in good health.

The chain is built from TRBV30 and TRBJ2-7, with D perhaps matching TRBD2 (6 bases). V was cut by 4 bases and J by 3 bases, with 25 bases left in between. Looked up from germline, CDR1 is GTSNPN and CDR2 is SVGIG (reference sequence). This CDR3 is 17 amino acids long. The CDR3 nucleotides are TGTGCCTGGACCCAAACGGGACTTCCTGTAGCTCTCTACGAGCAGTACTTC. Translated, it gives CAWTQTGLPVALYEQYF.

The CDR3 DNA reads as TGCAGCGTTGAAGGCCTGGGGGCTGGGAACACTGAAGCTTTCTTT. It is translated as CSVEGLGAGNTEAFF. This sequence joins TRBV29-1 and TRBJ1-1; a weak D match, TRBD1 (6 bases). Trimming took 1 base from V and 1 from J, leaving 13 bases between them. The CDR3 contains 15 residues. Germline V gene lookup returns CDR1 SQVTM and CDR2 ANQGSEA.

The chain recombines TRBV18 with TRBJ1-2; 8 nucleotides align to TRBD1. The CDR3 is 17 residues long. Looked up from germline, CDR1 is KGHSH and CDR2 is LQKENI. With V trimmed by 5 bases and J by 0 bases, 11 bases remained unmatched. The CDR3 region is CASSTSTGDIANYGYTF. CDR3 in DNA: TGTGCCAGCTCAACCTCGACAGGGGATATAGCTAACTATGGCTACACCTTC.

In its sample, this clone was seen once. The gene calls are TRBV18 and TRBJ1-4; 8 nucleotides match TRBD1. The CDR3 has 16 residues. V was clipped by 5 bases and J by 2 bases; unmatched bases: 7. CDR1 KGHSH and CDR2 LQKENI come from the germline V gene. CDR3 sequence: CASSTRQGSTNEKLFF. CDR3 nucleotide sequence: TGTGCCAGCTCAACCCGACAGGGGTCCACTAATGAAAAACTGTTTTTT. The full variable domain, its missing parts supplied by reference TRBV18 and TRBJ1-4, is NAGVMQNPRHLVRRRGQEARLRCSPMKGHSHVYWYRQLPEEGLKFMVYLQKENIIDESGMPKERFSAEFPKEGPSILRIQQVVRGDSAAYFCASSTRQGSTNEKLFFGSGTQLSVL.

The rearrangement joins TRBV7-9 to TRBJ1-4, with D maybe TRBD1 (6 bases). The CDR3 is 16 amino acids. V shed 4 bases and J shed 7 bases, with 19 bases lying between them. Germline CDR1 reads SEHNR; CDR2 reads FQNEAQ (reference sequence). CDR3 protein: CASSSSGTRAGEKLFF. As DNA, the CDR3 is TGTGCCAGCAGCTCCTCCGGGACAAGGGCGGGTGAAAAACTGTTTTTT.

The J gene is TRBJ2-7, the V gene TRBV28; D not resolved. Germline-derived CDR1 and CDR2 are MDHEN and SYDVKM. The CDR3 length is 12 residues. The V end was cut by 2 bases, the J end by 4 bases, with 6 bases between. The CDR3 protein is CASSLHSYEQYF. The CDR3 bases are TGTGCCAGCAGTTTACACTCTTACGAGCAGTACTTC.

The chain couples TRBV2 to TRBJ1-4; D gene ambiguous. The CDR3 covers 13 residues. Trimming stripped 4 bases from V and 8 bases from J, with 11 bases between. CDR1 is SNHLY, CDR2 FYNNEI, per germline. CDR3 in DNA: TGTGCCAGCAGTGCGAGGAAAGTCGAAAAACTGTTTTTT. It specifies CASSARKVEKLFF.

The DNA for the CDR3 is TGCGCCAGCGGATGGAGAGTATCGGCAATGCGCAATCAGCCCCAGCATTTT. Its protein is CASGWRVSAMRNQPQHF. The chain joins TRBV23-1 to TRBJ1-5; D is unresolved. TRBV23-1 belongs to the ORF category, with a function that is uncertain. Deletions cut 8 bases from V and 2 bases from J, with 22 bases between. This CDR3 comprises 17 residues.

This clone was seen just once. J is TRBJ2-2 and V is TRBV14; 13 nucleotides match TRBD2. The CDR3 covers 19 residues. The trim removed 0 bases at V and 0 bases at J, leaving 4 bases unmatched. The V gene's germline CDR1 is SGHDN and CDR2 FVKESK. The CDR3 sequence: CASSQDWGLAGPNTGELFF. DNA for the CDR3: TGTGCCAGCAGCCAAGATTGGGGACTAGCGGGACCGAACACCGGGGAGCTGTTTTTT. Full variable domain (rest looked up from reference TRBV14 and TRBJ2-2): EAGVTQFPSHSVIEKGQTVTLRCDPISGHDNLYWYRRVMGKEIKFLLHFVKESKQDESGMPNNRFLAERTGGTYSTLKVQPAELEDSGVYFCASSQDWGLAGPNTGELFFGEGSRLTVL.

CDR3 amino acids: CASRGQPNEKLFF. CDR3 nucleotides: TGTGCCAGCCGTGGACAGCCAAATGAAAAACTGTTTTTT. The chain uses TRBV5-4 and TRBJ1-4, with D tentatively TRBD1 (6 bases). V was cut by 7 bases and J by 5 bases, with 12 bases left in between. The CDR3 extends over 13 amino acids. Germline V gives CDR1 SGHNT, CDR2 YYREEE (reference sequence). The complete variable domain, with remaining parts taken from reference TRBV5-4 and TRBJ1-4, reads ETGVTQSPTHLIKTRGQQVTLRCSSQSGHNTVSWYQQALGQGPQFIFQYYREEENGRGNFPPRFSGLQFPNYSSELNVNALELDDSALYLCASRGQPNEKLFFGSGTQLSVL.

The chain couples TRBV25-1 to TRBJ2-5; tentatively, D is TRBD2 (5 bases). The CDR3 runs 15 residues. The V end lost 3 bases, the J end lost 0 bases, and 11 bases lay between the germline ends. CDR1 MGHDK and CDR2 SYGVNS come from the germline V gene. This chain's CDR3 is CASSDAGLYQETQYF. Here the CDR3 DNA reads TGTGCCAGCAGTGACGCGGGCCTCTACCAAGAGACCCAGTACTTC.